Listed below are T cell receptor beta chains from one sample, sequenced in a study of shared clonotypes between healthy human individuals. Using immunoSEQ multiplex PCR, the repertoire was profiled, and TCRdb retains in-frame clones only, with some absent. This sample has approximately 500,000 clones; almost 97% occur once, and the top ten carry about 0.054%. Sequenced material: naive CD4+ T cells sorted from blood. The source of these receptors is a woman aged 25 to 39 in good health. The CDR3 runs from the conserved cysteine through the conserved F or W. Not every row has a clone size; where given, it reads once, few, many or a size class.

CASSAVGTSGSYEQYF,.,TRBV6-1
CASKETWGVEQYF,once,TRBV28
CASSDSRDRNYEQYF,.,TRBV6-4
CASSSNTRLSSGNTIYF,.,TRBV28
CASSLAGTDGYTF,.,TRBV28
CASRGDGPEAFF,.,TRBV2
CASSIVLAGYNEQFF,.,TRBV19
CASSYSGQRNQPQHF,.,TRBV6-5
CASSLRGSGLAGETQYF,.,TRBV16
CASSLSRAGDGYF,.,TRBV16
CASSALSVPTTDTQYF,.,TRBV9
CASSPLPAGSGNEQFF,.,TRBV18
CASSASSYEQYF,.,TRBV7-2